Shown below are 3 T cell receptor beta chains from a single sample sequenced in a study of cytomegalovirus exposure and HLA in healthy donors (dated by TCRdb to 2017 to 2019). Library preparation employed the immunoSEQ multiplex PCR assay. A mixture of 60 forward primers for TCR Vbeta segments and 13 reverse primers for TCR Jbeta segments was used in the multiplex PCR. Sourced from immuneACCESS, this table was stored by TCRdb with only in-frame sequences that have V and J called. A share of the clones is absent; for the studies checked, an unresolved V gene accounts for under half, and the remainder has no known explanation. This sample has roughly 180,000 clones in its table, and roughly 88% of those were observed once. The top ten clones comprise 1.2% of the sample. Material for sequencing was PBMCs. Source of these receptors: a boy younger than 10 in good health and CMV-seronegative.

The chain links TRBV7-2 to TRBJ1-1, with D hard to call. Germline V gene lookup returns CDR1 SGHTA and CDR2 FQGNSA. The CDR3 has 15 residues. The germline V and J ends were trimmed by 4 bases and 4 bases, with 16 bases remaining between them. The CDR3 protein is CASSSPPTLGTEAFF. CDR3 DNA: TGTGCCAGCAGCTCCCCCCCCACGCTCGGCACTGAAGCTTTCTTT.

The chain is built from TRBV7-9 and TRBJ2-5, with TRBD2 matching over 7 bases. Germline CDR1 and CDR2: SEHNR and FQNEAQ (reference sequence). The CDR3 has 16 residues. Trimming at V came to 4 bases and at J to 3 bases, leaving 11 bases not matched to a gene. Written as DNA, the CDR3 is TGTGCCAGCAGCTCCGGGACGGTGGGGACTAAAGAGACCCAGTACTTC. It encodes CASSSGTVGTKETQYF.

The chain combines TRBV19 with TRBJ1-5; D is unresolved. CDR1 and CDR2 from the germline V gene are LNHDA and SQIVND (reference sequence). V was trimmed by 3 bases and J by 5 bases, leaving 11 bases between them. CDR3 length: 14 amino acids. The CDR3 protein is CASSMGRLYQPQHF. The CDR3 DNA follows: TGTGCCAGTAGTATGGGCAGGTTGTATCAGCCCCAGCATTTT.